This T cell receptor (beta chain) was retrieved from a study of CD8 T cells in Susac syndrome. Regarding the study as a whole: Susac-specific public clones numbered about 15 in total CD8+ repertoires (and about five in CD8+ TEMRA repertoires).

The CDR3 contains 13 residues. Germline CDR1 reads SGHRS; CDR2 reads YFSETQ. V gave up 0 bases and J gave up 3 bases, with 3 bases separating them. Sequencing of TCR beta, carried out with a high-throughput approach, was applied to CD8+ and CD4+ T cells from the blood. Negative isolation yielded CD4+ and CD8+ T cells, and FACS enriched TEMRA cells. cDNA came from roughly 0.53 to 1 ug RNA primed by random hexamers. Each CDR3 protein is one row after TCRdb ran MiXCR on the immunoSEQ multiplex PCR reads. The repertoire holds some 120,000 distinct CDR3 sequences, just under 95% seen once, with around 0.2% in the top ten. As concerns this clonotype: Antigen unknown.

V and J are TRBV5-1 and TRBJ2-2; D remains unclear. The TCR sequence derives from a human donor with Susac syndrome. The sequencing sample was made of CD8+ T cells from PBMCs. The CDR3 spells CASSLDDTGELFF. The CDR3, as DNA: TGCGCCAGCAGCTTGGACGACACCGGGGAGCTGTTTTTT.